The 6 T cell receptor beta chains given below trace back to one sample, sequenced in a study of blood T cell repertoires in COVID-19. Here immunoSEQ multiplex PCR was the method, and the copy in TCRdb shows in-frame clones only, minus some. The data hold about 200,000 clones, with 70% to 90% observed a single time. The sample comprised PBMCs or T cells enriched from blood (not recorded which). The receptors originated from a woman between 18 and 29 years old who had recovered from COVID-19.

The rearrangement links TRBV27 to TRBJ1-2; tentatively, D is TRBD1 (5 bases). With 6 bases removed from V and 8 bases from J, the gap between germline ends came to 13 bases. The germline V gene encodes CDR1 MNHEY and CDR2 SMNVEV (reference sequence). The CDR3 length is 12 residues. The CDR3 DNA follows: TGTGCCAGCAGCCCGGGGGGGTTGGGCTACACCTTC. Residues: CASSPGGLGYTF.

DNA for the CDR3: TGTGCCAGCAGTCCCCTGGGGGCCTACCAAGAGACCCAGTACTTC. Its translation is CASSPLGAYQETQYF. V is TRBV27 and J is TRBJ2-5, with D possibly being TRBD1 (6 bases). Trimming cost V 5 bases and J 0 bases, with 13 bases left between them. Per the germline V gene, CDR1 is MNHEY and CDR2 is SMNVEV (reference sequence). The CDR3 totals 15 residues.

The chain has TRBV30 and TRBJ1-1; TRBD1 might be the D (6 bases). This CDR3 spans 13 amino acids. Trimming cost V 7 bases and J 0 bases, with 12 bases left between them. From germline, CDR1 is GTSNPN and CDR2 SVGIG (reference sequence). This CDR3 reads CASHRALNTEAFF. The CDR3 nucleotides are TGTGCCTCCCACAGGGCGTTGAACACTGAAGCTTTCTTT.

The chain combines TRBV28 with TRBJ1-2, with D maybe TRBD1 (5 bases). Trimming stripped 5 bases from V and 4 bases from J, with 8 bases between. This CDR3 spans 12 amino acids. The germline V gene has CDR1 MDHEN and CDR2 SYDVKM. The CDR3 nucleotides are TGTGCCAGCAGTACGACAGCCTATGGCTACACCTTC. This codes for CASSTTAYGYTF.

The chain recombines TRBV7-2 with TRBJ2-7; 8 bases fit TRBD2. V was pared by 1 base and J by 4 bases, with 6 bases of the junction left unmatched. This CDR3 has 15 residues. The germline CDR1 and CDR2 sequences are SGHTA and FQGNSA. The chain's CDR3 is CASSLERRGGYEQYF. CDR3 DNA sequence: TGTGCCAGCAGCTTAGAGAGGCGCGGGGGGTACGAGCAGTACTTC.

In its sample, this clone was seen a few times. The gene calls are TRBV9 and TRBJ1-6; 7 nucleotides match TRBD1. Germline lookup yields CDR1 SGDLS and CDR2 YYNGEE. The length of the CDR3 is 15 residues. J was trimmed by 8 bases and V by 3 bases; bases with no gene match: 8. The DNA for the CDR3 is TGTGCCAGCAGCGGACGCGGGACAGTTGATTCACCCCTCCACTTT. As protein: CASSGRGTVDSPLHF.